The next 20 T cell receptor beta chains were all read from a single sample in a study of blood T cell repertoires in COVID-19. The data were produced by immunoSEQ multiplex PCR, yet TCRdb's version contains in-frame clones alone and is incomplete. The sample lists more than 95,000 clones, around 74% occurring once. Material for sequencing was peripheral blood. These receptors came from a woman in her 70s with acute or convalescent COVID-19.

The V and J genes are TRBV19 and TRBJ2-1; the match to TRBD2 covers 8 bases. This CDR3 has 14 amino acids. The germline gives CDR1 LNHDA, CDR2 SQIVND (reference sequence). The trim removed 1 base at V and 8 bases at J, leaving 4 bases unmatched. DNA of the CDR3: TGTGCCAGTAGTATAGCGGGGGGGCCCTATGAGCAGTTCTTC. Protein sequence: CASSIAGGPYEQFF.

In this sample, this clone turned up once. The chain has TRBV4-1 and TRBJ1-4; maybe TRBD1 (6 bases). CDR3 length: 17 residues. V dropped 3 bases and J dropped 0 bases, with 14 bases sitting between them. CDR1 is MGHRA, CDR2 YSYEKL, per germline. The CDR3 reads CASSHQRDIATNEKLFF. CDR3 coding DNA: TGCGCCAGCAGCCACCAGAGGGACATTGCAACTAATGAAAAACTGTTTTTT.

This chain links TRBV9 with TRBJ2-1; D call uncertain. Germline V lookup: CDR1 SGDLS, CDR2 YYNGEE. V gave up 4 bases and J gave up 4 bases, with 6 bases separating them. The CDR3 runs to 12 residues. CDR3 loop: CASSSLYNEQFF. As DNA, the CDR3 is TGTGCCAGCAGCTCCTTATACAATGAGCAGTTCTTC.

This CDR3 reads CASSLAGGALGELFF. The CDR3 bases are TGTGCCAGCAGCTTGGCCGGCGGAGCCTTGGGGGAGCTGTTTTTT. The rearrangement joins TRBV5-4 to TRBJ2-2; D remains unclear. CDR1 SGHNT and CDR2 YYREEE come from the germline V gene (reference sequence). There are 15 residues in the CDR3. V was shortened by 0 bases and J by 8 bases, with 14 bases between the two germline ends.

The chain carries TRBV3-1 (or the pseudogene TRBV3-2) and TRBJ1-5; D is undetermined. Trimming cost V 0 bases and J 8 bases, with 11 bases left between them. This CDR3 comprises 14 residues. Germline CDR1 and CDR2: LGHDT and YNNKEL (reference sequence). CDR3 sequence reads: CASSQDTGNKPQHF. CDR3 nucleotide sequence: TGTGCCAGCAGCCAAGATACGGGGAACAAGCCCCAGCATTTT.

The chain combines TRBV5-1 with TRBJ2-5; 13 bases line up with TRBD2. The germline gives CDR1 SGHRS, CDR2 YFSETQ. Germline trimming cut 4 bases from V and 3 bases from J; bases unmatched to any gene: 15. The CDR3 has 19 amino acids. The CDR3 spells CASSLRLAGGTQTKETQYF. The CDR3 coding sequence is TGCGCCAGCAGCCTACGACTAGCGGGGGGAACGCAAACTAAAGAGACCCAGTACTTC.

The V and J genes are TRBV28 and TRBJ2-5, with 8 bases fitting TRBD1. Trimming took 5 bases from V and 4 from J; bases not matched to a gene: 9. Germline lookup yields CDR1 MDHEN and CDR2 SYDVKM. The CDR3 covers 15 residues. For the CDR3, the DNA is TGTGCCAGCAGTCTGACTACAGGGGGAGGAGAGACCCAGTACTTC. Its protein is CASSLTTGGGETQYF.

The CDR3 here is CASSGDRSNQPQHF. The CDR3 DNA follows: TGTGCCAGCAGCGGGGACAGGTCTAATCAGCCCCAGCATTTT. This rearrangement joins TRBV7-2 to TRBJ1-5, with 8 nucleotides matching TRBD1. V gave up 5 bases and J gave up 4 bases; unmatched junction bases: 4. The CDR3 length is 14 residues. CDR1 and CDR2 from the germline V gene are SGHTA and FQGNSA.

This clone turned up a few times. V is TRBV23-1 and J is TRBJ1-6, with 8 bases that match TRBD1. TRBV23-1 is an open reading frame whose function is uncertain. The V segment lost 2 bases and the J segment 6 bases; nucleotides outside the gene matches: 9. The length of the CDR3 is 17 residues. CDR3 amino acids: CASSQAGQGPTNSPLHF. The CDR3 bases are TGCGCCAGCAGTCAAGCTGGACAGGGTCCAACTAATTCACCCCTCCACTTT.

This clone came up once. V is TRBV30 and J is TRBJ1-1; 9 positions match TRBD1. The CDR3 sequence is 15 residues long. Germline CDR1 GTSNPN, CDR2 SVGIG (reference sequence). After removal of 1 base from V and 5 bases from J, the junction contained 8 bases not matched to a gene. For the CDR3, the DNA is TGTGCCTGGAGTGCCTGGATACAGGGGGCGACTGAAGCTTTCTTT. Amino acid sequence: CAWSAWIQGATEAFF.

This sequence joins TRBV11-2 and TRBJ1-1; D remains ambiguous. This CDR3 is built from 14 residues. V was cut by 7 bases and J by 2 bases, with 14 bases left in between. Germline assignment: CDR1 SGHAT and CDR2 FQNNGV. DNA of the CDR3: TGTGCCAGCACCGGTCGGGTGACCAACACTGAAGCTTTCTTT. Its translation is CASTGRVTNTEAFF.

The CDR3 here is CAWGTSNNEQFF. DNA of the CDR3: TGTGCCTGGGGGACTTCGAACAATGAGCAGTTCTTC. This chain joins TRBV30 and TRBJ2-1; D may be TRBD2 (6 bases). In germline, CDR1 is GTSNPN, CDR2 SVGIG (reference sequence). Trimming left V 5 bases short and J 5 bases short, with 10 bases between. The CDR3 runs to 12 residues.

This clone was seen more than once but under ten times. The chain recombines TRBV30 with TRBJ2-1; D unresolved. In germline, CDR1 is GTSNPN, CDR2 SVGIG (reference sequence). Trimming pared 3 bases from V and 3 bases from J, leaving 12 bases between. CDR3 length: 14 residues. The CDR3 loop reads CAWSRQSNYNEQFF. DNA for the CDR3: TGTGCCTGGAGCCGCCAGTCAAACTACAATGAGCAGTTCTTC. Looking up the rest from reference TRBV30 and TRBJ2-1 gives the full variable domain: SQTIHQWPATLVQPVGSPLSLECTVEGTSNPNLYWYRQAAGRGLQLLFYSVGIGQISSEVPQNLSASRPQDRQFILSSKKLLLSDSGFYLCAWSRQSNYNEQFFGPGTRLTVL.

The V and J genes are TRBV5-1 and TRBJ2-3, with 9 nucleotides matching TRBD2. The CDR3 has 16 residues. Losses at the gene ends were 0 bases for V and 3 bases for J; bases not matched to a gene: 5. Germline CDR1 SGHRS, CDR2 YFSETQ. The CDR3 DNA reads as TGCGCCAGCAGCTTGGGGCTAGCGGGGATAACAGATACGCAGTATTTT. Protein: CASSLGLAGITDTQYF.

This chain uses TRBV5-8 with TRBJ1-5; 8 positions agree with TRBD1. From germline, CDR1 is SGHTS and CDR2 YDEGEE. V trimming: 4 bases; J trimming: 2 bases; junction bases outside the gene matches: 8. The CDR3 contains 16 residues. CDR3 bases: TGTGCCAGCAGCGGACACAGGGGGAGTGGCAATCAGCCCCAGCATTTT. Its translation is CASSGHRGSGNQPQHF.

This clone was observed a handful of times. V and J are TRBV4-2 and TRBJ1-6; D remains unclear. Deletions cut 0 bases from V and 7 bases from J, with 13 bases between. The CDR3 is 16 amino acids. Germline-derived CDR1 and CDR2 are LGHNA and YNFKEQ. CDR3 loop: CASSQDSSEKNSPLHF. In nucleotides, the CDR3 is TGTGCCAGCAGCCAAGATAGTTCGGAGAAGAATTCACCCCTCCACTTT.

The chain joins TRBV5-4 to TRBJ2-5, with D possibly TRBD2 on 6 matching bases. Germline CDR1 reads SGHNT; CDR2 reads YYREEE (reference sequence). The CDR3 loop spans 12 amino acids. Trimming removed 3 bases at V and 11 bases at J, with 14 bases between. CDR3 nucleotides: TGTGCCAGCAGCTCTACAGGCCGGGAGCAGTACTTC. This gives the protein CASSSTGREQYF.

The chain is built from TRBV14 and TRBJ1-1, with D uncertain. V was clipped by 1 base and J by 6 bases, with 12 bases between them. This CDR3 has 14 residues. Germline V gene lookup returns CDR1 SGHDN and CDR2 FVKESK. The CDR3 loop reads CASSQVRLSAEAFF. CDR3 nucleotides: TGTGCCAGCAGCCAAGTCAGGCTTTCCGCTGAAGCTTTCTTT. Complete variable domain (other parts from reference TRBV14 and TRBJ1-1): EAGVTQFPSHSVIEKGQTVTLRCDPISGHDNLYWYRRVMGKEIKFLLHFVKESKQDESGMPNNRFLAERTGGTYSTLKVQPAELEDSGVYFCASSQVRLSAEAFFGQGTRLTVV.

V and J are TRBV5-6 and TRBJ2-3, with 8 nucleotides matching TRBD2. The V and J ends lost 5 bases and 0 bases, in that order; junction bases with no gene match: 11. The germline V gene encodes CDR1 SGHDT and CDR2 YYEEEE. There are 17 residues in the CDR3. In DNA, the CDR3 is TGTGCCAGCAGAGATTTTAGCGGGGAAGTTAGCACAGATACGCAGTATTTT. It is translated as CASRDFSGEVSTDTQYF.

This clone is medium-sized. The V and J genes are TRBV5-1 and TRBJ1-1; D unclear. Germline V gene sequence: CDR1 SGHRS, CDR2 YFSETQ. Trimming cost V 6 bases and J 6 bases, with 12 bases left between them. The CDR3 runs 12 residues. The CDR3 region is CASMGESSEAFF. CDR3 coding DNA: TGCGCCAGCATGGGAGAGAGCTCTGAAGCTTTCTTT. Together with reference TRBV5-1 and TRBJ1-1, the CDR3 gives the full variable domain: KAGVTQTPRYLIKTRGQQVTLSCSPISGHRSVSWYQQTPGQGLQFLFEYFSETQRNKGNFPGRFSGRQFSNSRSEMNVSTLELGDSALYLCASMGESSEAFFGQGTRLTVV.